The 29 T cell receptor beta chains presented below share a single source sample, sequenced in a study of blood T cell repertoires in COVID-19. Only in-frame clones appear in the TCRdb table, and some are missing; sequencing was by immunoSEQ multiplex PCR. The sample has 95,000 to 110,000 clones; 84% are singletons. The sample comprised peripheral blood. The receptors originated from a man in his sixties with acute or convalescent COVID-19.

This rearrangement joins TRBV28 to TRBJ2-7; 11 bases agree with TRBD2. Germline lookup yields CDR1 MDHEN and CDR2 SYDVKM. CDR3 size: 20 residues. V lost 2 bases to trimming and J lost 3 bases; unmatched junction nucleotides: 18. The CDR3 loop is CASSLSISGRARTQHYEQYF. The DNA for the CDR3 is TGTGCCAGCAGTTTAAGTATTAGCGGGAGGGCGCGGACGCAGCACTACGAGCAGTACTTC.

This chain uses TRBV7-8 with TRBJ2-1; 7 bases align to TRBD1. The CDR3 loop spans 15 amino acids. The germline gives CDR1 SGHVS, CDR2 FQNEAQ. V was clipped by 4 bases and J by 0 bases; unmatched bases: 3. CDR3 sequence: CASSWGQSSYNEQFF. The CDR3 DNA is TGTGCCAGCAGCTGGGGACAGAGCTCCTACAATGAGCAGTTCTTC. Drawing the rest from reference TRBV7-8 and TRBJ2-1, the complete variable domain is GAGVSQSPRYKVAKRGQDVALRCDPISGHVSLFWYQQALGQGPEFLTYFQNEAQLDKSGLPSDRFFAERPEGSVSTLKIQRTQQEDSAVYLCASSWGQSSYNEQFFGPGTRLTVL.

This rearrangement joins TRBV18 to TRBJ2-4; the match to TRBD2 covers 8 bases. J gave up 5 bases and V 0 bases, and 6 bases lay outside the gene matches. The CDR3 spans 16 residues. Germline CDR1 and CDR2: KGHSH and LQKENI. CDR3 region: CASSPPTGGRQNIQYF. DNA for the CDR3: TGTGCCAGCTCACCACCAACTGGCGGGAGGCAAAACATTCAGTACTTC.

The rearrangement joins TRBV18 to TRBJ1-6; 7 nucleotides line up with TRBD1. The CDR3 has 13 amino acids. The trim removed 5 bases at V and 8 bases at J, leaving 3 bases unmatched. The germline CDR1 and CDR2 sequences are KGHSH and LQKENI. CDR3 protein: CASSGTEDSPLHF. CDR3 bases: TGTGCCAGCTCAGGGACAGAGGATTCACCCCTCCACTTT.

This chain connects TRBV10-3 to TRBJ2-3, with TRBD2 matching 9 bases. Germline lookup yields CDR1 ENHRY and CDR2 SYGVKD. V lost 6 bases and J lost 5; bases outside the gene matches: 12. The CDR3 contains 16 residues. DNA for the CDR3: TGTGCCATCAGGGGATTAGCGGGAGAGTGGGGAGATACGCAGTATTTT. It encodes CAIRGLAGEWGDTQYF.

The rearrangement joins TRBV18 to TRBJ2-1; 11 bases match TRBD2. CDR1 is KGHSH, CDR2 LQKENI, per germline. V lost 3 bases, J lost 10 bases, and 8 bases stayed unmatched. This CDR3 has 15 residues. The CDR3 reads CASSPGALAGGEQFF. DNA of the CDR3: TGTGCCAGCTCACCCGGGGCCCTAGCGGGAGGCGAGCAGTTCTTC.

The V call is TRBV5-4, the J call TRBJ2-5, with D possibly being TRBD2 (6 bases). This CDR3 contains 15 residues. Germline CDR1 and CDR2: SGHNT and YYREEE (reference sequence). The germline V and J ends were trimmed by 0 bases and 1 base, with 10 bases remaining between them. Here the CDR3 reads CASSLVGGLQETQYF. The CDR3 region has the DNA TGTGCCAGCAGCTTGGTGGGGGGTCTCCAAGAGACCCAGTACTTC.

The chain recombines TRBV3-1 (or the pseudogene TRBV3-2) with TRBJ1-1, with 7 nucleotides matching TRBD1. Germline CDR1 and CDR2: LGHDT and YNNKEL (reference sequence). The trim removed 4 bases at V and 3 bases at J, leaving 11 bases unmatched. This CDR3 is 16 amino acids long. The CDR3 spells CASSRRQGQVDTEAFF. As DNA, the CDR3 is TGTGCCAGCAGCCGAAGACAGGGACAAGTTGACACTGAAGCTTTCTTT.

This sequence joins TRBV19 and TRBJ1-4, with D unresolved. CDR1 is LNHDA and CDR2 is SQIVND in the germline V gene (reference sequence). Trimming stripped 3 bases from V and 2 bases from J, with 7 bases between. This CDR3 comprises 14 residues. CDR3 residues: CASSIWRTNEKLFF. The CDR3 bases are TGTGCCAGTAGTATTTGGAGGACTAATGAAAAACTGTTTTTT. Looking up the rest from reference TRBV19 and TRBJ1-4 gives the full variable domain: DGGITQSPKYLFRKEGQNVTLSCEQNLNHDAMYWYRQDPGQGLRLIYYSQIVNDFQKGDIAEGYSVSREKKESFPLTVTSAQKNPTAFYLCASSIWRTNEKLFFGSGTQLSVL.

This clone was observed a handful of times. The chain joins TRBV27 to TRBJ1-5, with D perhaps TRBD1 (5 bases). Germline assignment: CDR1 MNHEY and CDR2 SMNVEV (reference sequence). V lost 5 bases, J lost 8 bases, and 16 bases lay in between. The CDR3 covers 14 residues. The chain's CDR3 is CASSGWRVGEPQHF. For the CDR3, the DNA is TGTGCCAGCAGTGGTTGGAGGGTGGGGGAGCCCCAGCATTTT.

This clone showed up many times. CDR3 residues: CASSSPVSGSSYEQYF. DNA for the CDR3: TGTGCCAGCAGTTCTCCGGTATCGGGGAGCTCCTACGAGCAGTACTTC. The chain joins TRBV28 to TRBJ2-7; TRBD2 is a possible D gene (5 bases). Germline V gene lookup returns CDR1 MDHEN and CDR2 SYDVKM. Trimming stripped 4 bases from V and 0 bases from J, with 16 bases between. The CDR3 extends over 16 amino acids.

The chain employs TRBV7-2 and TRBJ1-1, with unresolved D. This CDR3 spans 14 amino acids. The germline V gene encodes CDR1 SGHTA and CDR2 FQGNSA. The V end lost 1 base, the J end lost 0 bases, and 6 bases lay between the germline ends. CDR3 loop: CASSLGLMNTEAFF. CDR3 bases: TGTGCCAGCAGCTTAGGACTGATGAACACTGAAGCTTTCTTT.

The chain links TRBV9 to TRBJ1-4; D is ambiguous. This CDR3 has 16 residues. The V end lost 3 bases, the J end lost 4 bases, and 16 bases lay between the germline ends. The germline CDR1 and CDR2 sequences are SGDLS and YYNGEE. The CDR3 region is CASSALWRSRNEKLFF. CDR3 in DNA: TGTGCCAGCAGCGCACTCTGGAGGTCACGTAATGAAAAACTGTTTTTT.

DNA of the CDR3: TGTGCCAGCAGCCCTAAGGACAGGGACATGAACACTGAAGCTTTCTTT. Translation: CASSPKDRDMNTEAFF. The rearrangement joins TRBV4-2 to TRBJ1-1, with TRBD1 matching 8 bases. The CDR3 sequence is 16 residues long. CDR1 and CDR2 (germline): LGHNA, YNFKEQ. The J segment lost 0 bases and the V segment lost 4 bases, leaving 7 bases of the junction unmatched.

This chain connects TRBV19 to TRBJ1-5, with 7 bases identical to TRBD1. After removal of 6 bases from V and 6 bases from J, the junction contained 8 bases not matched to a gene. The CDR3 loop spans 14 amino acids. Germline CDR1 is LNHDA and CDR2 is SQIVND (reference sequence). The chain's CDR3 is CASRFQGGFQPQHF. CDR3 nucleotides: TGTGCCAGTAGATTCCAGGGGGGATTTCAGCCCCAGCATTTT.

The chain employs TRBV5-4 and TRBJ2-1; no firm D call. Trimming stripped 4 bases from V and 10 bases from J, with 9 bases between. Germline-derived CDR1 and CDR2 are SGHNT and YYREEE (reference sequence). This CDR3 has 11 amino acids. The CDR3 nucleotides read TGTGCCAGCAGCCCCCAGTCGGAGCAGTTCTTC. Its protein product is CASSPQSEQFF. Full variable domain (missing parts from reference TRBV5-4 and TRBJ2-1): ETGVTQSPTHLIKTRGQQVTLRCSSQSGHNTVSWYQQALGQGPQFIFQYYREEENGRGNFPPRFSGLQFPNYSSELNVNALELDDSALYLCASSPQSEQFFGPGTRLTVL.

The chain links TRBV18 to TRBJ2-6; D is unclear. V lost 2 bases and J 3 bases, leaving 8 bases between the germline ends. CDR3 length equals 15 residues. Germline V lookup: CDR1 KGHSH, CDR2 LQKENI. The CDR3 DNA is TGTGCCAGCTCACCAATTCAATTTGGGGCCAACGTCCTGACTTTC. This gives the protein CASSPIQFGANVLTF. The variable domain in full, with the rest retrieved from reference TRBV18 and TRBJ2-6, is NAGVMQNPRHLVRRRGQEARLRCSPMKGHSHVYWYRQLPEEGLKFMVYLQKENIIDESGMPKERFSAEFPKEGPSILRIQQVVRGDSAAYFCASSPIQFGANVLTFGAGSRLTVL.

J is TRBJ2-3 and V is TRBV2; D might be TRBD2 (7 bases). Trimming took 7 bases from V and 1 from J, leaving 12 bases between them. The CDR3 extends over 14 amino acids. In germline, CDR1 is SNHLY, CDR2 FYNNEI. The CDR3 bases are TGTGCCAGCACCCAAGGGGGGGGCACAGATACGCAGTATTTT. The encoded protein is CASTQGGGTDTQYF.

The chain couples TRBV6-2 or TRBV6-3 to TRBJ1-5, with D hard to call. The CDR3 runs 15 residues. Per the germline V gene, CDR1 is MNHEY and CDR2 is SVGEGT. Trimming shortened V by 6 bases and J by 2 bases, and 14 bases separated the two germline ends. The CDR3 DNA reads TGTGCCAGCAGCCGCCGCGGGGAGGGCAATCAGCCCCAGCATTTT. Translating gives CASSRRGEGNQPQHF.

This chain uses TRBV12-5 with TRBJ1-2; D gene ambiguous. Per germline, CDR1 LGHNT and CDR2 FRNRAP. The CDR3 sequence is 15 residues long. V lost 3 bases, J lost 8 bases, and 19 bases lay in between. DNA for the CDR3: TGTGCTAGTGGTTTCCTCCCCAACATGGGCGCGGGCTACACCTTC. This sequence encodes CASGFLPNMGAGYTF. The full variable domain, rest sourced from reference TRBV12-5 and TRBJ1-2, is DARVTQTPRHKVTEMGQEVTMRCQPILGHNTVFWYRQTMMQGLELLAYFRNRAPLDDSGMPKDRFSAEMPDATLATLKIQPSEPRDSAVYFCASGFLPNMGAGYTFGSGTRLTVV.

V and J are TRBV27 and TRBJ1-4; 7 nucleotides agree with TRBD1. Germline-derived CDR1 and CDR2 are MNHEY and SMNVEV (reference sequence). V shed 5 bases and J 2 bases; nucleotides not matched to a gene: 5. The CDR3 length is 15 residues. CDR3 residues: CASSLTGTTNEKLFF. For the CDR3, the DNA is TGTGCCAGCAGTCTGACAGGGACCACTAATGAAAAACTGTTTTTT.

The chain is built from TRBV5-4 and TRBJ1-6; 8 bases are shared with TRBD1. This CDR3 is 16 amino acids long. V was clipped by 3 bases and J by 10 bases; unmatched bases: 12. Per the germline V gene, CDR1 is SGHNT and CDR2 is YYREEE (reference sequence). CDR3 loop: CASSSPGQGEESPLHF. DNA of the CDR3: TGTGCCAGCAGCTCCCCCGGACAGGGCGAAGAGTCACCCCTCCACTTT. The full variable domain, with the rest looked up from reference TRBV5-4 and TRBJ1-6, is ETGVTQSPTHLIKTRGQQVTLRCSSQSGHNTVSWYQQALGQGPQFIFQYYREEENGRGNFPPRFSGLQFPNYSSELNVNALELDDSALYLCASSSPGQGEESPLHFGNGTRLTVT.

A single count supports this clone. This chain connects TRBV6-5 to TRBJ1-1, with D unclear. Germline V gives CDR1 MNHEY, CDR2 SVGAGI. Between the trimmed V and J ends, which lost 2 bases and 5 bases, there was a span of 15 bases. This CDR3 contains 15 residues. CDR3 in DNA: TGTGCCAGCAGTTACGTCTCGGCGGAGGGAACTGAAGCTTTCTTT. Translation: CASSYVSAEGTEAFF.

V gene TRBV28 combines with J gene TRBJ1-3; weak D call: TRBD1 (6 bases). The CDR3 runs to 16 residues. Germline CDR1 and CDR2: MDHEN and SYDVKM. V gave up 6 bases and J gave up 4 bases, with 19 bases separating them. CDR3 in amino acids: CASSLDRSSIGNTIYF. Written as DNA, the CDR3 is TGTGCCAGCAGCCTGGACAGATCAAGCATCGGAAACACCATATATTTT.

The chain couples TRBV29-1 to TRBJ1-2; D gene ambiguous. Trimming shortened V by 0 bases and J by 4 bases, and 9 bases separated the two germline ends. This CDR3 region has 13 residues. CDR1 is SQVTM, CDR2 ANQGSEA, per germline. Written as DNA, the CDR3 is TGCAGCGTTGAAGATCCCCGGTCCTATGGCTACACCTTC. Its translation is CSVEDPRSYGYTF.

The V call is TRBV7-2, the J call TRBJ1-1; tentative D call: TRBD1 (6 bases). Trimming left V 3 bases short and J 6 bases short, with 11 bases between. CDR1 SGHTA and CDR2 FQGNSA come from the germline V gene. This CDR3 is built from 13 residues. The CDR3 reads CASSFTGLAEAFF. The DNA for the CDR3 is TGTGCCAGCAGCTTTACAGGGCTCGCTGAAGCTTTCTTT.

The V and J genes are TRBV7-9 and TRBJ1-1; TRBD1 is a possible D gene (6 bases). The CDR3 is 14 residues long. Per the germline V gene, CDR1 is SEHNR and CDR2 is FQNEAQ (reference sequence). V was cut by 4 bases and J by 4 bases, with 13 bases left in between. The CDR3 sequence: CASSSNTGRTEAFF. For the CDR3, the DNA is TGTGCCAGCAGCTCCAACACAGGGCGCACTGAAGCTTTCTTT.

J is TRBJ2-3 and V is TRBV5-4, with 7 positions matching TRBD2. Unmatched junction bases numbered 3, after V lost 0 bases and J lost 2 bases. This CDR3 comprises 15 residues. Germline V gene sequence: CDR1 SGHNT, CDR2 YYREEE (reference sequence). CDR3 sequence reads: CASSLGLAVTDTQYF. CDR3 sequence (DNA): TGTGCCAGCAGCTTGGGTCTAGCGGTCACAGATACGCAGTATTTT.

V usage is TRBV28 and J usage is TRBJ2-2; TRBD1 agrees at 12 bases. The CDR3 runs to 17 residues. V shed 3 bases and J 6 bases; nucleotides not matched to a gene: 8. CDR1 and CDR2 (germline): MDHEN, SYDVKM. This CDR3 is CASSLFSGTGGAGELFF. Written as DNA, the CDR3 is TGTGCCAGCAGTTTGTTTTCTGGGACAGGGGGCGCCGGGGAGCTGTTTTTT.